This T cell receptor beta chain originates from a study of blood T cells in healthy people across ages. Primed by a sample-barcoded 5' primer and a J-beta primer mix, a second PCR proceeded for roughly 6 to 12 cycles. TCRdb re-analysed the 5' RACE reads in MiXCR, keeping a single row per CDR3 protein. The data hold fewer than 2 million distinct CDR3 sequences, with 30% to 40% observed a single time. This clonotype turned up a few times. Its antigen is unknown. Study results and limitations: Because donor CMV status was unknown, expanded clonotype changes were possibly confounded. It was found that TCR beta diversity correlated strongly with the percentage of naive T cells.

The CDR3 sequence is 17 residues long. The V gene's germline CDR1 is LGHNA and CDR2 YSLEER. V was cut by 1 base and J by 6 bases, with 19 bases left in between. This rearrangement joins TRBV4-3 to TRBJ2-1; either TRBD1 or TRBD2 may fit D (6 bases each). Sequencing used blood. This TCR was sampled from a human donor in good health. The CDR3 DNA follows: TGCGCCAGCAGCCAAGTAGAGGGGGGCGGATTCGGCAATGAGCAGTTCTTC. Amino acids: CASSQVEGGGFGNEQFF.